This T cell receptor beta chain was identified during a study of T cells in Graves' hyperthyroidism and ophthalmopathy. TCR beta CDR3 regions were amplified from RNA transcripts. Carried out on the TCR CDR3, a first-round RT-PCR used the HTBI primer set. TCRdb re-called the multiplex PCR reads through MiXCR, storing one row per CDR3 protein. Of about 840,000 distinct CDR3 sequences in the sample, around 38% were seen once. This clonotype was seen ten or more times. The CDR3 covers 13 residues. Trimming left V 0 bases short and J 4 bases short, with 4 bases between. Germline CDR1 reads SEHNR; CDR2 reads FQNEAQ (reference sequence). Clinical symptoms, serum thyroxine and TRAb, thyroid ultrasound and orbital computed tomography together formed the diagnostic basis.

The gene calls are TRBV7-9 and TRBJ1-3; D unresolved. This receptor was identified in a man aged 18 to 30 with Graves' hyperthyroidism. Sequenced input: blood. CDR3 bases: TGTGCCAGCAGCTTAGCGGACGGAAACACCATATATTTT. Amino acids: CASSLADGNTIYF.